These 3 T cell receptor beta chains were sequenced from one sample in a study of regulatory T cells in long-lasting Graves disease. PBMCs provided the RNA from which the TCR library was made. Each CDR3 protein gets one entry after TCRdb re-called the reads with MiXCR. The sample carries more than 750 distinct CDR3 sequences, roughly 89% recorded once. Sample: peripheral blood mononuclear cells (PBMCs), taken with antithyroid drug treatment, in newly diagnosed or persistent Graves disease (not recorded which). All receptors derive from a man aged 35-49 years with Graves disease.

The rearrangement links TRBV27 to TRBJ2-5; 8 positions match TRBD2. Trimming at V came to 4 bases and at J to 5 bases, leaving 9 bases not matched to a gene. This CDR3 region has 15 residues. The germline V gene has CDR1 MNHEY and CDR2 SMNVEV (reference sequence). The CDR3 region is CASSSPQGGGETQYF. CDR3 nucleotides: TGTGCCAGCAGTTCCCCCCAAGGCGGGGGGGAGACCCAGTACTTC.

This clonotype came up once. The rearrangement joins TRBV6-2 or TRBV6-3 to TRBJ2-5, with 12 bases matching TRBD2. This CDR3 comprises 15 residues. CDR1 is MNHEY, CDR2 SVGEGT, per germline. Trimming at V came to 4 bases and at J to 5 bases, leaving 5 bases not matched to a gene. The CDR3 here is CASSSLAGGRETQYF. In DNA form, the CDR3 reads TGTGCCAGCAGTTCGCTAGCGGGGGGGCGTGAGACCCAGTACTTC.

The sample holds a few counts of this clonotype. CDR3 protein: CASSSGGWVPLHF. CDR3 in DNA: TGTGCCAGCAGCTCTGGGGGGTGGGTGCCCCTCCACTTT. The chain carries TRBV11-1 and TRBJ1-6, with D tentatively TRBD1 (5 bases). The CDR3 contains 13 residues. The germline CDR1 and CDR2 sequences are SGHAT and FQDESV (reference sequence). Trimming left V 4 bases short and J 13 bases short, with 14 bases between.